Listed below are T cell receptor beta chains from one sample, sequenced in a study of T-cell reconstitution after alpha-beta-depleted transplantation in children. TCRdb analysed the PCR reads with MiXCR anew, one entry per CDR3 protein. The sample consists of about 300,000 distinct CDR3 sequences, 6.5% to 9% of them appearing once. The material was peripheral blood, obtained 360 days after TCRalphabeta/CD19-depleted stem cell transplant. The receptors were gathered from a female patient younger than 10 who had a stem cell transplant for Fanconi anemia, so the T cells may come from the graft donor. The CDR3 runs from the conserved cysteine through the conserved F or W. Fields, in order: clone size, J gene, D gene, V gene, CDR3 DNA, CDR3 protein. D genes are given only for firm matches. Size is omitted from some rows. Given values are once, few, many or a class for expanded clones.

clone_size: many; j_call: TRBJ2-5; d_call: TRBD2; v_call: TRBV12-3/TRBV12-4; cdr3_nt: TGTGCCAGCAGAAGGGCAAGCGGGGGGCAAGAGACCCAGTACTTC; cdr3_aa: CASRRASGGQETQYF
clone_size: -; j_call: TRBJ2-5; d_call: TRBD1; v_call: TRBV2; cdr3_nt: TGTGCCAGCAGTGTAGATCAGGGGGCCCCCACGACCCAGTACTTC; cdr3_aa: CASSVDQGAPTTQYF
clone_size: many; j_call: TRBJ1-1; d_call: -; v_call: TRBV7-2; cdr3_nt: TGTGCCAGCAGCTTAGTTCGGCGGGACACTGAAGCTTTCTTT; cdr3_aa: CASSLVRRDTEAFF
clone_size: few; j_call: TRBJ2-7; d_call: TRBD1; v_call: TRBV7-8; cdr3_nt: TGTGCCAGCAGCACCCACCCGGGACAGAGCTCCTACGAGCAGTACTTC; cdr3_aa: CASSTHPGQSSYEQYF
clone_size: many; j_call: TRBJ2-5; d_call: -; v_call: TRBV3-1; cdr3_nt: TGTGCCAGCAGCCGGGAGACCCAGTACTTC; cdr3_aa: CASSRETQYF
clone_size: many; j_call: TRBJ2-7; d_call: TRBD2; v_call: TRBV28; cdr3_nt: TGTGCCAGCAGGTGGACTAGCGGGAACTACGAGCAGTACTTC; cdr3_aa: CASRWTSGNYEQYF
clone_size: -; j_call: TRBJ1-1; d_call: -; v_call: TRBV5-4; cdr3_nt: TGTGCCAGCAGCTTGGGGGGGCGAGAAACTGAAGCTTTCTTT; cdr3_aa: CASSLGGRETEAFF
clone_size: many; j_call: TRBJ1-5; d_call: -; v_call: TRBV15; cdr3_nt: TGTGCCACCAGCAGAGGGACTGCGGAATGGCCCCAGCATTTT; cdr3_aa: CATSRGTAEWPQHF
clone_size: many; j_call: TRBJ2-5; d_call: -; v_call: TRBV18; cdr3_nt: TGTGCCAGCTCACCTAGCCAAGAGACCCAGTACTTC; cdr3_aa: CASSPSQETQYF
clone_size: -; j_call: TRBJ2-3; d_call: TRBD2; v_call: TRBV2; cdr3_nt: TGTGCCAGCAGCAACCCCCTTAGCGGGGGGTACACAGATACGCAGTATTTT; cdr3_aa: CASSNPLSGGYTDTQYF
clone_size: many; j_call: TRBJ2-1; d_call: TRBD1; v_call: TRBV6-5; cdr3_nt: TGTGCCAGCAGTCCAGGGGGCACAAATGAGCAGTTCTTC; cdr3_aa: CASSPGGTNEQFF
clone_size: many; j_call: TRBJ2-1; d_call: -; v_call: TRBV5-1; cdr3_nt: TGCGCCAGCAGCTCGGGGACTCACGGGGACGATGAGCAGTTCTTC; cdr3_aa: CASSSGTHGDDEQFF
clone_size: few; j_call: TRBJ2-5; d_call: -; v_call: TRBV7-9; cdr3_nt: TGTGCCAGCAGCTTGGGGCGGCGGTGGTACCAAGAGACCCAGTACTTC; cdr3_aa: CASSLGRRWYQETQYF
clone_size: -; j_call: TRBJ1-4; d_call: -; v_call: TRBV11-2; cdr3_nt: TGTGCCAGCAGCTTAGATTCCCGCATTGAAAAACTGTTTTTT; cdr3_aa: CASSLDSRIEKLFF
clone_size: many; j_call: TRBJ2-1; d_call: TRBD2; v_call: TRBV7-2; cdr3_nt: TGTGCCAGCAGCTTATTCACTAGCGGGGGTGGGGAGCAGTTCTTC; cdr3_aa: CASSLFTSGGGEQFF
clone_size: few; j_call: TRBJ2-3; d_call: TRBD1; v_call: TRBV14; cdr3_nt: TGTGCCAGCAGCCTCTTGACAGGGATCCGTCATGATACGCAGTATTTT; cdr3_aa: CASSLLTGIRHDTQYF
clone_size: -; j_call: TRBJ2-3; d_call: TRBD2; v_call: TRBV20-1; cdr3_nt: TGCAGTGCTAGAGGCCCTAGCGGGGGGGCGGGGGATACGCAGTATTTT; cdr3_aa: CSARGPSGGAGDTQYF
clone_size: few; j_call: TRBJ2-5; d_call: TRBD2; v_call: TRBV7-3; cdr3_nt: TGTGCCAGCAGCTTAGGTATAGGTGGACTAGCAGGGACCCAGTACTTC; cdr3_aa: CASSLGIGGLAGTQYF
clone_size: many; j_call: TRBJ2-1; d_call: -; v_call: TRBV28; cdr3_nt: TGTGCCAGCAGTTTTCAGCCAGGGGATTATTATGAGCAGTTCTTC; cdr3_aa: CASSFQPGDYYEQFF
clone_size: many; j_call: TRBJ2-7; d_call: -; v_call: TRBV15; cdr3_nt: TGTGCCACCAGCAGAGATACACAGTACGAGCAGTACTTC; cdr3_aa: CATSRDTQYEQYF
clone_size: -; j_call: TRBJ1-1; d_call: TRBD1; v_call: TRBV11-2; cdr3_nt: TGTGCCAGCAGCATGTGGGACAGGGAGGGCTCGAGCACTGAAGCTTTCTTT; cdr3_aa: CASSMWDREGSSTEAFF
clone_size: many; j_call: TRBJ2-1; d_call: -; v_call: TRBV28; cdr3_nt: TGTGCCAGCAGTTTTCCCAAGAAAAACAATGAGCAGTTCTTC; cdr3_aa: CASSFPKKNNEQFF
clone_size: many; j_call: TRBJ2-7; d_call: TRBD1; v_call: TRBV7-9; cdr3_nt: TGTGCCAGCAGCGCTACTACTCCGGGACAGGAGTACGAGCAGTACTTC; cdr3_aa: CASSATTPGQEYEQYF
clone_size: many; j_call: TRBJ2-5; d_call: -; v_call: TRBV12-3/TRBV12-4; cdr3_nt: TGTGCCAGCAGTCCAACCATGTACCAAGAGACCCAGTACTTC; cdr3_aa: CASSPTMYQETQYF
clone_size: many; j_call: TRBJ2-7; d_call: -; v_call: TRBV12-3/TRBV12-4; cdr3_nt: TGTGCCAGCAGTGGAATACGAGCTACGGGGTACGAGCAGTACTTC; cdr3_aa: CASSGIRATGYEQYF
clone_size: many; j_call: TRBJ1-1; d_call: -; v_call: TRBV28; cdr3_nt: TGTGCCAGCAGTCATCAGCACTCTGAAGCTTTCTTT; cdr3_aa: CASSHQHSEAFF
clone_size: many; j_call: TRBJ2-7; d_call: -; v_call: TRBV7-2; cdr3_nt: TGTGCCAGCAGCTCCTTCGGGGGTAAATACGAGCAGTACTTC; cdr3_aa: CASSSFGGKYEQYF
clone_size: -; j_call: TRBJ2-1; d_call: TRBD2; v_call: TRBV27; cdr3_nt: TGTGCCAGCAGTCTTGCTTCTAGCGGGGGGTTCATGCATGAGCAGTTCTTC; cdr3_aa: CASSLASSGGFMHEQFF
clone_size: many; j_call: TRBJ2-3; d_call: -; v_call: TRBV15; cdr3_nt: TGTGCCACCAGCAGAGACCCGTTACACGGTAGGGCAGATACGCAGTATTTT; cdr3_aa: CATSRDPLHGRADTQYF
clone_size: few; j_call: TRBJ2-5; d_call: TRBD1; v_call: TRBV7-6; cdr3_nt: TGTGCCAGCAGCGTTTGGGACAGGGACCAGTACTTC; cdr3_aa: CASSVWDRDQYF
clone_size: many; j_call: TRBJ2-5; d_call: TRBD2; v_call: TRBV20-1; cdr3_nt: TGCAGTGCAGAGCGGGAGGCTGGAGAGACCCAGTACTTC; cdr3_aa: CSAEREAGETQYF
clone_size: few; j_call: TRBJ2-1; d_call: -; v_call: TRBV11-2; cdr3_nt: TGTGCCAGCAGCTTAGCCATCACAGGTAATGAGCAGTTCTTC; cdr3_aa: CASSLAITGNEQFF
clone_size: many; j_call: TRBJ2-1; d_call: TRBD1; v_call: TRBV6-5; cdr3_nt: TGTGCCAGCAGTTTACTCGTAGGGGGCATGAGCTCCTACAATGAGCAGTTCTTC; cdr3_aa: CASSLLVGGMSSYNEQFF
clone_size: few; j_call: TRBJ2-2; d_call: -; v_call: TRBV6-2/TRBV6-3; cdr3_nt: TGTGCCAGCAGTTACGTCGAGCCGGGGAACACCGGGGAGCTGTTTTTT; cdr3_aa: CASSYVEPGNTGELFF
clone_size: few; j_call: TRBJ2-5; d_call: TRBD2; v_call: TRBV20-1; cdr3_nt: TGCAGTGCTGGATCTAGCGGGGGGGGTAAAGAGACCCAGTACTTC; cdr3_aa: CSAGSSGGGKETQYF
clone_size: many; j_call: TRBJ2-1; d_call: TRBD2; v_call: TRBV7-3; cdr3_nt: TGTGCCAGCAGCTTAGGCGGACTAGCGAGTATCAATGAGCAGTTCTTC; cdr3_aa: CASSLGGLASINEQFF
clone_size: -; j_call: TRBJ2-7; d_call: -; v_call: TRBV20-1; cdr3_nt: TGCAGTGCTAGGACTCCGGGTTTCTACGAGCAGTACTTC; cdr3_aa: CSARTPGFYEQYF
clone_size: many; j_call: TRBJ2-5; d_call: -; v_call: TRBV12-3/TRBV12-4; cdr3_nt: TGTGCCAGCAGTTTTTCAAACCGACTGGAGACCCAGTACTTC; cdr3_aa: CASSFSNRLETQYF
clone_size: few; j_call: TRBJ1-1; d_call: -; v_call: TRBV28; cdr3_nt: TGTGCCAGCAGATATGACTTGGGGGGCACTGAAGCTTTCTTT; cdr3_aa: CASRYDLGGTEAFF
clone_size: -; j_call: TRBJ1-4; d_call: -; v_call: TRBV10-3; cdr3_nt: TGTGCCATCAGCAGGGGAACTAATGAAAAACTGTTTTTT; cdr3_aa: CAISRGTNEKLFF
clone_size: many; j_call: TRBJ2-3; d_call: TRBD2; v_call: TRBV20-1; cdr3_nt: TGCAGTGCTAGAGGGAGCCTAGCGGGGGGGCAAGATACGCAGTATTTT; cdr3_aa: CSARGSLAGGQDTQYF
clone_size: -; j_call: TRBJ1-2; d_call: -; v_call: TRBV5-1; cdr3_nt: TGCGCCAGCAGCTTGGAATTTGGGGCTAACTATGGCTACACCTTC; cdr3_aa: CASSLEFGANYGYTF
clone_size: -; j_call: TRBJ1-2; d_call: -; v_call: TRBV6-5; cdr3_nt: TGTGCCAGCAGTTACTCGACGGGTGAGCGCAACTATGGCTACACCTTC; cdr3_aa: CASSYSTGERNYGYTF
clone_size: few; j_call: TRBJ1-1; d_call: -; v_call: TRBV20-1; cdr3_nt: TGCAGTGGGACAAGTATGAACACTGAAGCTTTCTTT; cdr3_aa: CSGTSMNTEAFF
clone_size: few; j_call: TRBJ2-3; d_call: -; v_call: TRBV6-2/TRBV6-3; cdr3_nt: TGTGCCAGCAGCCATCTAGCAGATACGCAGTATTTT; cdr3_aa: CASSHLADTQYF
clone_size: many; j_call: TRBJ2-4; d_call: -; v_call: TRBV5-1; cdr3_nt: TGCGCCAGCAGCTTGGCTGCCCTAGCCAAAAACATTCAGTACTTC; cdr3_aa: CASSLAALAKNIQYF
clone_size: many; j_call: TRBJ1-2; d_call: -; v_call: TRBV24-1; cdr3_nt: TGTGCCACCAGTGACCGGGACTATGGCTACACCTTC; cdr3_aa: CATSDRDYGYTF
clone_size: few; j_call: TRBJ2-3; d_call: TRBD2; v_call: TRBV7-2; cdr3_nt: TGTGCCAGCAGCTTATTTCTAGCGGGGGGGCCCCCAGATACGCAGTATTTT; cdr3_aa: CASSLFLAGGPPDTQYF
clone_size: many; j_call: TRBJ2-3; d_call: -; v_call: TRBV2; cdr3_nt: TGTGCCAGCTGGGTGACAAACCTATTCACAGATACGCAGTATTTT; cdr3_aa: CASWVTNLFTDTQYF
clone_size: many; j_call: TRBJ1-1; d_call: -; v_call: TRBV7-9; cdr3_nt: TGTGCCAGCAGCTTAGCGGCCGGGGCGGAGGCTTTCTTT; cdr3_aa: CASSLAAGAEAFF